These T cell receptor beta chains were read from a single sample in a study of cytomegalovirus exposure and HLA in healthy donors. The protocol was immunoSEQ multiplex PCR, while the TCRdb copy is restricted to in-frame clones and leaves out a portion. The data show hundreds of thousands of clones, less than 95% seen once. Material: PBMCs. The receptors come from a woman in her thirties in good health and CMV-seronegative. Both conserved end residues are part of each CDR3.

>TRBV11-3|TRBJ1-5
CASSPGGGLGNQPQHF
>TRBV6-1|TRBJ2-7
CASSLRDSSYEQYF
>TRBV4-1|TRBJ2-7
CASSHDVASGNEQYF
>TRBV6-1|TRBJ2-4
CASSANRVAKNIQYF
>TRBV6-5|TRBJ2-4
CASSLGGYDIQYF
>TRBV11-2|TRBJ2-1
CASSPGTITNNEQFF
>TRBV6-6|TRBJ2-1
CASSYSARSGYNEQFF
>TRBV13|TRBJ2-3
CASSTRGPDTQYF
>TRBV6-6|TRBJ2-7
CASSYSLTYEQYF
>TRBV27|TRBJ2-2
CATKNTGELFF
>TRBV28|TRBJ1-5
CASRPAGVGDQPQHF
>TRBV4-3|TRBJ2-1
CASSQGSNRFYNEQFF
>TRBV7-2|TRBJ2-2
CASSSLNTGELFF
>TRBV7-2|TRBJ2-7
CASSLGGHPSYEQYF
>TRBV6-5|TRBJ2-3
CASSKAYLTDTQYF
>TRBV29-1|TRBJ2-6
CSVGGGGGIGANVLTF
>TRBV9|TRBJ2-2
CASSVLGTGANTGELFF
>TRBV27|TRBJ2-1
CASSLGGGPGNEQFF
>TRBV28|TRBJ1-3
CASSFSRLSGNTIYF
>TRBV4-1|TRBJ2-7
CASSQFAGAYEQYF
>TRBV11-3|TRBJ2-3
CASTDSGRNTDTQYF
>TRBV23-1|TRBJ2-1
CASRYVYNEQFF
>TRBV15|TRBJ2-1
CATQHTGGISYNEQFF
>TRBV19|TRBJ2-1
CASSIDDSYNEQFF
>TRBV7-6|TRBJ2-7
CASSGDGTDDSYEQYF
>TRBV5-6|TRBJ2-5
CASTPWSQETQYF
>TRBV9|TRBJ2-2
CASSVPANTGELFF
>TRBV21-1|TRBJ2-7
CASSKQAGYEQYF
>TRBV9|TRBJ2-3
CASSVGDTQYF
>TRBV19|TRBJ2-3
CASSLRQSGSPGDTQYF
>TRBV6-5|TRBJ1-5
CASRSGQLIDQPQHF
>TRBV30|TRBJ1-5
CAWSGGMDQPQHF
>TRBV6-5|TRBJ2-3
CASSLLAGVPTDTQYF
>TRBV4-3|TRBJ1-4
CASSQEGTGGGEKLFF
>TRBV15|TRBJ1-5
CATSDVLNSNQPQHF
>TRBV4-1|TRBJ2-5
CASSQLERLEETQYF
>TRBV6-5|TRBJ2-1
CASSYGNEQFF
>TRBV14|TRBJ1-1
CASSQGIQGAFF
>TRBV28|TRBJ1-5
CASSLGQWDQPQHF
>TRBV28|TRBJ2-5
CASSPTGRAIQETQYF
>TRBV13|TRBJ1-2
CASSSGKLAYGYTF
>TRBV19|TRBJ2-7
CASRLTSGSNYEQYF
>TRBV30|TRBJ1-5
CAWSVGSPFGQPQHF
>TRBV15|TRBJ1-4
CATSRSVNEKLFF
>TRBV2|TRBJ2-7
CASREGQTYEQYF
>TRBV10-3|TRBJ2-1
CAIQTGGRDNEQFF
>TRBV7-3|TRBJ1-1
CASSRYLDTEAFF
>TRBV7-6|TRBJ2-3
CASSPRWNTDTQYF
>TRBV5-5|TRBJ2-5
CASSWGLEETQYF